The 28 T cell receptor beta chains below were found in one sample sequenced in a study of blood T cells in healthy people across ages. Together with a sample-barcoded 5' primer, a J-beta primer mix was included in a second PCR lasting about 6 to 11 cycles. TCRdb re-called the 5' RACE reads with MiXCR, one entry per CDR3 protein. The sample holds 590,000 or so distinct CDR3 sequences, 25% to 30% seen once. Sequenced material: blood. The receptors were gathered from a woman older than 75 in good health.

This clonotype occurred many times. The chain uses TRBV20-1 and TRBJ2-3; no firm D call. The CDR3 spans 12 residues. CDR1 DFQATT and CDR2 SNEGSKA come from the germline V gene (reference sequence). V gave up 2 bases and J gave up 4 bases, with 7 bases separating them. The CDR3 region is CSARYGPDTQYF. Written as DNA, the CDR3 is TGCAGTGCTAGATATGGTCCAGATACGCAGTATTTT.

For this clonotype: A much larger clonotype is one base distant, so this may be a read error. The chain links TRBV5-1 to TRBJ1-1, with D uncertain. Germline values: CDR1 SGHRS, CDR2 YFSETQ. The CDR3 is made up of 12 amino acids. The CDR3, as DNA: TGCGCCAGCAGCTTGGGGTACACTGGAGCTTTCTTT. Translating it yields CASSLGYTGAFF.

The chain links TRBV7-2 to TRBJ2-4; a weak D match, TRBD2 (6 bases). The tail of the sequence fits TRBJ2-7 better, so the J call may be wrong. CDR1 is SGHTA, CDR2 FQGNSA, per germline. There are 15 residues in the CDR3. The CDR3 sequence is CASSLERGRTYEQYF. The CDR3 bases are TGTGCCAGCAGCTTAGAACGGGGGAGGACCTACGAGCAGTACTTC.

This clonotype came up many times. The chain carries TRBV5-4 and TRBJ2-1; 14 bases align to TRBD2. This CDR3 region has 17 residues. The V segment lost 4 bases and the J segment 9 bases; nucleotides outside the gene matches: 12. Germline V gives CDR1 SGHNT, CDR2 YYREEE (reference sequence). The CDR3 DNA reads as TGTGCCAGCAGCCTCACCCCGGGACTAGCGGGGGCCGGTGAGCAGTTCTTC. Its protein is CASSLTPGLAGAGEQFF. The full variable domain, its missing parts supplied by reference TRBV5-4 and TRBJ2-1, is ETGVTQSPTHLIKTRGQQVTLRCSSQSGHNTVSWYQQALGQGPQFIFQYYREEENGRGNFPPRFSGLQFPNYSSELNVNALELDDSALYLCASSLTPGLAGAGEQFFGPGTRLTVL.

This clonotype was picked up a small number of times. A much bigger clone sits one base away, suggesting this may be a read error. Here the CDR3 DNA reads TGCAGGGCCTCCCCAGGGGGCGCCGAGGGGATTTCGTCCCGCCACTTT. The encoded protein is CRASPGGAEGISSRHF. The chain employs TRBV20-1 and TRBJ1-6, with TRBD1 matching 8 bases. Germline V lookup: CDR1 DFQATT, CDR2 SNEGSKA (reference sequence). This CDR3 is 16 amino acids long.

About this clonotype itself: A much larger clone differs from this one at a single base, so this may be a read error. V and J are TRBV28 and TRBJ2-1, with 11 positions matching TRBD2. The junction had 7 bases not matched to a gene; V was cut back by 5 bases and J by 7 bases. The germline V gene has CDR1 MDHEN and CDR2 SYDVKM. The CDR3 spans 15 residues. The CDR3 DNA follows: TGTGCCAGCAGTATGTTAGCGGGGGGGCTAAATGAGCAGTTCTTC. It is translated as CASSMLAGGLNEQFF.

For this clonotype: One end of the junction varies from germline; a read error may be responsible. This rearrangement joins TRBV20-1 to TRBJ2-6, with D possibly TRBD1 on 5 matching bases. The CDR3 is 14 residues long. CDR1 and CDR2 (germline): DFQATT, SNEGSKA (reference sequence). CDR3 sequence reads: CSARTVDGANVPTF. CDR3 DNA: TGCAGTGCTAGGACAGTCGATGGGGCCAACGTCCCGACTTTC.

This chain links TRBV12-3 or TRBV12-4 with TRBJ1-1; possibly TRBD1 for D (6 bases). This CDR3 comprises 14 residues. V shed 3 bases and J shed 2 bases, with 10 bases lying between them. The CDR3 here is CASSFDRPNTEAFF. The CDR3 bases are TGTGCCAGCAGTTTCGACAGGCCTAACACTGAAGCTTTCTTT.

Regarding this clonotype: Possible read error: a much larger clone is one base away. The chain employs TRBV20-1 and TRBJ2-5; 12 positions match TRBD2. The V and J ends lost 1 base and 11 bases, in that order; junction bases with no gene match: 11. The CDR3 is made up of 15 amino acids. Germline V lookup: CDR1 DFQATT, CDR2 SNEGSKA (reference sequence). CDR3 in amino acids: CSARGASGGAHEQYF. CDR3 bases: TGCAGTGCTAGAGGGGCTAGCGGGGGGGCCCATGAGCAGTACTTC.

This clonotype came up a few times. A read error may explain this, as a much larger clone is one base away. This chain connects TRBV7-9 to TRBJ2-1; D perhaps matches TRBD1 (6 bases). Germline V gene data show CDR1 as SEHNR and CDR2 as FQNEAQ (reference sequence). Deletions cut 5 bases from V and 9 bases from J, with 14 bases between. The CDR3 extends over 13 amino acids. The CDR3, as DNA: TGTGCCAGCAGCCCCGGGACAAGTGGTGAGCAGTTCTTC. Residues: CASSPGTSGEQFF.

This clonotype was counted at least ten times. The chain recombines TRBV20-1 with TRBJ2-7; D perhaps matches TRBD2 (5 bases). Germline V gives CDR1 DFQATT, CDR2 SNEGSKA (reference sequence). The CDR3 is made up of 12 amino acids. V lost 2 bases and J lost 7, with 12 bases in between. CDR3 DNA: TGCAGTGCTAGAACCGGGGTGGGAGAGCAGTACTTC. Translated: CSARTGVGEQYF.

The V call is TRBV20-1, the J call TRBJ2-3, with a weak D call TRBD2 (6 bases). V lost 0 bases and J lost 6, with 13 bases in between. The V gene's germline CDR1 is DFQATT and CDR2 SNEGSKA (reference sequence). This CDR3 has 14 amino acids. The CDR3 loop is CSARDFGGSDTQYF. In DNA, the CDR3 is TGCAGTGCTAGAGACTTCGGGGGATCCGATACGCAGTATTTT.

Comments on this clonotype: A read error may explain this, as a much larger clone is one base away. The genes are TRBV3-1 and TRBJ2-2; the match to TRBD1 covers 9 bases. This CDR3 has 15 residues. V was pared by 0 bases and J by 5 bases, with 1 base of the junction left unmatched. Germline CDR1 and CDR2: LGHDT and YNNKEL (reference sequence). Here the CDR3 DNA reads TGTGCCAGCAGCCAAGACGGGACAGGGACCGGGGAGCTGTTTTTT. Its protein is CASSQDGTGTGELFF. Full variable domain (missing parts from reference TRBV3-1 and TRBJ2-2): DTAVSQTPKYLVTQMGNDKSIKCEQNLGHDTMYWYKQDSKKFLKIMFSYNNKELIINETVPNRFSPKSPDKAHLNLHINSLELGDSAVYFCASSQDGTGTGELFFGEGSRLTVL.

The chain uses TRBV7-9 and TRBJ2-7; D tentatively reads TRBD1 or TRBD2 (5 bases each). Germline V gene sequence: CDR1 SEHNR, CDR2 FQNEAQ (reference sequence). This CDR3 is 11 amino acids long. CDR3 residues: CSSGRNYEQYF. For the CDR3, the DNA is TGTTCCTCGGGACGTAACTACGAGCAGTACTTC.

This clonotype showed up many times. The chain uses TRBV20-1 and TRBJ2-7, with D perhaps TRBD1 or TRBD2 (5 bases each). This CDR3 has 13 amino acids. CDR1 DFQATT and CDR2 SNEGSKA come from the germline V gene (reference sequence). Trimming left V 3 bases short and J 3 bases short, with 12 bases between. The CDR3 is CSASSGLGYEQYF. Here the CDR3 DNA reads TGCAGTGCTAGCTCGGGGCTGGGCTACGAGCAGTACTTC.

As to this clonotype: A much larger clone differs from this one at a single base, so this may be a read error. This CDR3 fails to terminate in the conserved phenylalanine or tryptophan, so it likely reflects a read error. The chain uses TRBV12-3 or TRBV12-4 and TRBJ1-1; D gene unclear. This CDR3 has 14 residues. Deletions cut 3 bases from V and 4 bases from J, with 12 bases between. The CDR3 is CASSLTPRTTEAFV. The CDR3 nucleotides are TGTGCCAGCAGTTTGACACCAAGGACCACTGAAGCTTTCGTT.

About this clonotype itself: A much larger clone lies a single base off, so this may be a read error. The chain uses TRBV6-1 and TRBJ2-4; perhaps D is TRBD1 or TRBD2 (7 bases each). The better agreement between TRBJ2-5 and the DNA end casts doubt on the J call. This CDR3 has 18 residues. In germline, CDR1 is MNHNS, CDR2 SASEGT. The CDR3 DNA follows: TGTGCCAGCAGTGAGCGGGGAGGGACAGAGTCGGGGGGAGAGACCCAGTACTTC. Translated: CASSERGGTESGGETQYF.

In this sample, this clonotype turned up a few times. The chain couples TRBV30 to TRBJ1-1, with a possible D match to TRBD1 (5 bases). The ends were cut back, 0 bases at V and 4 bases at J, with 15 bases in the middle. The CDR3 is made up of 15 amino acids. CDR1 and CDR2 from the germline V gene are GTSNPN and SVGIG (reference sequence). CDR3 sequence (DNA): TGTGCCTGGAGTGTACCCGGGGGGGGTGGCACTGAAGCTTTCTTT. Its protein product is CAWSVPGGGGTEAFF.

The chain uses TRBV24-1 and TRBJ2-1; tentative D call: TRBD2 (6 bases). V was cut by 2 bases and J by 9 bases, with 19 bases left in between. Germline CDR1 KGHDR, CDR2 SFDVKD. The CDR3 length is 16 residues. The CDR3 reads CATSDSRRLGVAEQFF. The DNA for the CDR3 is TGTGCCACCAGTGATTCTAGGAGACTAGGGGTAGCTGAGCAGTTCTTC.

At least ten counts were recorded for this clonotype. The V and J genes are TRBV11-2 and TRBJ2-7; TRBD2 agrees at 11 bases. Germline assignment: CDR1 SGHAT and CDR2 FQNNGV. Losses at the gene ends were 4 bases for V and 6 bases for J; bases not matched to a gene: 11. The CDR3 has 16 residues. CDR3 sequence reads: CASSSSLAGGRVEQYF. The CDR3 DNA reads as TGTGCCAGCAGCTCCTCTCTAGCGGGGGGCCGAGTCGAGCAGTACTTC.

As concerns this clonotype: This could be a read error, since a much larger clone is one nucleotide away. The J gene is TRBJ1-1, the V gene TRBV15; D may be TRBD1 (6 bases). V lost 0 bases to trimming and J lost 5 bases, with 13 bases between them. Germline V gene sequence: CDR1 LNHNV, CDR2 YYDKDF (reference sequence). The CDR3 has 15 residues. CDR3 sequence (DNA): TGTGCCACCAGCAGAGATCGGGGGGCGTATACTGAAGCTTTCTTT. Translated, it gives CATSRDRGAYTEAFF.

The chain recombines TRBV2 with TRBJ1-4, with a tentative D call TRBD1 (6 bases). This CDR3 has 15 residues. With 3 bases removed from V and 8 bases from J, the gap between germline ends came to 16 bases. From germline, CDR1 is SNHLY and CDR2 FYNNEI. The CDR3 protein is CASSDGFAGGEKLFF. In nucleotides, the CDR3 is TGTGCCAGCAGTGACGGTTTTGCTGGGGGCGAAAAACTGTTTTTT.

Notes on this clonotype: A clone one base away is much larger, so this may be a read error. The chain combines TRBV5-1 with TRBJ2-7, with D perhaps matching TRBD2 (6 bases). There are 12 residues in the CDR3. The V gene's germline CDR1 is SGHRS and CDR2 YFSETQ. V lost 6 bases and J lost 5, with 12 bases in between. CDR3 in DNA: TGCGCCAGCAACACGGGCGGGGACGAGCAGTACTTC. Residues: CASNTGGDEQYF.

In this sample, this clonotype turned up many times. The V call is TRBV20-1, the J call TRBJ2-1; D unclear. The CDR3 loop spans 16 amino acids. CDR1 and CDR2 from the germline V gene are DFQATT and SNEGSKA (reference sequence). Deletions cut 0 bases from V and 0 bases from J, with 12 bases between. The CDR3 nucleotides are TGCAGTGCTAGAGATCGGGCGTTCAGCTCCTACAATGAGCAGTTCTTC. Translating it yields CSARDRAFSSYNEQFF.

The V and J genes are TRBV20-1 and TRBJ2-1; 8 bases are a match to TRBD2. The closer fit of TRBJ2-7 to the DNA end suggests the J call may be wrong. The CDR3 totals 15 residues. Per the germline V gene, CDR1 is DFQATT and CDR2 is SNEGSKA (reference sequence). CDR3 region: CSARELAAIYNEQYF. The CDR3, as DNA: TGCAGTGCTAGAGAACTAGCGGCGATTTACAATGAGCAGTACTTC.

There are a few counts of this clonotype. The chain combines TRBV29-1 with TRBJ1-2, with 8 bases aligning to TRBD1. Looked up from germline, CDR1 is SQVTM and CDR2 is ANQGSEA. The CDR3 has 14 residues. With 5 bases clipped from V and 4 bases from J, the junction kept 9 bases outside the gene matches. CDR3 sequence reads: CSVPQGAQCYGYTF. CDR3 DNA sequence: TGCAGCGTTCCCCAGGGGGCCCAATGCTATGGCTACACCTTC.

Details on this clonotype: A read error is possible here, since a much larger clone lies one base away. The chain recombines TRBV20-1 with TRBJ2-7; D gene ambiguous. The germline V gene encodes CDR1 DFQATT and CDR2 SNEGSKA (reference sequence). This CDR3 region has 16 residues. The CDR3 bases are TGCAGTGCTAGAGAGCTACTTAGCCGAGGCGGCTACAAGCAGTACTTC. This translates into CSARELLSRGGYKQYF.

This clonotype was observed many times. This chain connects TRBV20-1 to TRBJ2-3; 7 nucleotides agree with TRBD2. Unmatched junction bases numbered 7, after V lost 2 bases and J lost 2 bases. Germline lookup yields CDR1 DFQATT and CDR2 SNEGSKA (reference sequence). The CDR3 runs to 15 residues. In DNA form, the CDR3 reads TGCAGTGCTAGATTGGCGGGGGAATACACAGATACGCAGTATTTT. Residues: CSARLAGEYTDTQYF.